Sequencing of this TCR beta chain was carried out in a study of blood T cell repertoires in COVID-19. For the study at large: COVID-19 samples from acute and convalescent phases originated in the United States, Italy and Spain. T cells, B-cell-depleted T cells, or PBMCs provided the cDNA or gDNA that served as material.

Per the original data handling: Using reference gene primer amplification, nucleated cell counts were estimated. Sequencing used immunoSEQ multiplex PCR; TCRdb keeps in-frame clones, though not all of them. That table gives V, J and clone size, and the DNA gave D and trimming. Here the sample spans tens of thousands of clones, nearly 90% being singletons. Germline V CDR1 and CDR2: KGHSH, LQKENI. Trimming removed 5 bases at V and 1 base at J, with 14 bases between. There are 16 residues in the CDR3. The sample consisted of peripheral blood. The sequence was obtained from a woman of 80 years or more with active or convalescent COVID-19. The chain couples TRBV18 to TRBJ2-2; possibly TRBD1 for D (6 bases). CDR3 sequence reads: CASSSYLQGNTGELFF. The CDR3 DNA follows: TGTGCCAGCTCATCATACTTACAGGGGAACACCGGGGAGCTGTTTTTT.